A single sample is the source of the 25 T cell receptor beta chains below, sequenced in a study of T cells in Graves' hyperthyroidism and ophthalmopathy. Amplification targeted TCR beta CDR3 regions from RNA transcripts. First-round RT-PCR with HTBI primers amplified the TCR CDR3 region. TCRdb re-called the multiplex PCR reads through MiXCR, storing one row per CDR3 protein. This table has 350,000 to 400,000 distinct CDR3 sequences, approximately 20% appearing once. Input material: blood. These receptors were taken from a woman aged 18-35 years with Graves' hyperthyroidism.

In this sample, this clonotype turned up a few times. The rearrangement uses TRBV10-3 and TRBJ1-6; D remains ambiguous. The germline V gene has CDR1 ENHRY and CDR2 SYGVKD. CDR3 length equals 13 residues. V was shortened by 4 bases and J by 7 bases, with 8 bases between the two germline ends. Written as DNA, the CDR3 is TGTGCCATCAGTGGAGACGGGAATTCACCCCTCCACTTT. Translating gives CAISGDGNSPLHF.

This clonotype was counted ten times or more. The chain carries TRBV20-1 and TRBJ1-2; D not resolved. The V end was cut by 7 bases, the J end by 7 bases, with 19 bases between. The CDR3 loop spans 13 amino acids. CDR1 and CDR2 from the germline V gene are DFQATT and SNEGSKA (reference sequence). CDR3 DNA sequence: TGCAGTGGGGGTCGTCGGACGTTGTCTGGCTACACCTTC. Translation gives CSGGRRTLSGYTF.

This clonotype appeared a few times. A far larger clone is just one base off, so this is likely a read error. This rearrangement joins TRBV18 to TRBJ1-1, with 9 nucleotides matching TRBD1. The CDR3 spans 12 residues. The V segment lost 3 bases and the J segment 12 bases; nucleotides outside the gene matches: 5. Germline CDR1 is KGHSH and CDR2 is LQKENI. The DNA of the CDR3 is TGTGCCAGCTCACCCCGACAGGGGGAGTCTTTCTTT. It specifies CASSPRQGESFF. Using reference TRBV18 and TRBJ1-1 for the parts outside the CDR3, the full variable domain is NAGVMQNPRHLVRRRGQEARLRCSPMKGHSHVYWYRQLPEEGLKFMVYLQKENIIDESGMPKERFSAEFPKEGPSILRIQQVVRGDSAAYFCASSPRQGESFFGQGTRLTVV.

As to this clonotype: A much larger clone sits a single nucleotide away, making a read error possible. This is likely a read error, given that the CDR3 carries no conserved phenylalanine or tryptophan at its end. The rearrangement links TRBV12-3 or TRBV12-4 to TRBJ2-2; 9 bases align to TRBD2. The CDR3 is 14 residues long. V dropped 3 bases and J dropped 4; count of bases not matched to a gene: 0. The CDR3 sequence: CASSFSGSTGELFY. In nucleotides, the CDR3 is TGTGCCAGCAGTTTTAGCGGGAGCACCGGGGAGCTGTTTTAT.

CDR3 sequence reads: CSATRGLQETQYF. DNA of the CDR3: TGCAGTGCTACCCGGGGCCTCCAAGAGACCCAGTACTTC. The genes are TRBV20-1 and TRBJ2-5; D tentatively reads TRBD1 or TRBD2 (5 bases each). The length of the CDR3 is 13 residues. V was cut by 4 bases and J by 1 base, with 10 bases left in between. From germline, CDR1 is DFQATT and CDR2 SNEGSKA (reference sequence).

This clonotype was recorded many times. The CDR3 region is CASNRGRVTGELFF. In nucleotides, the CDR3 is TGTGCCAGCAACAGGGGGCGGGTCACCGGGGAGCTGTTTTTT. This chain connects TRBV12-3 or TRBV12-4 to TRBJ2-2; the match to TRBD1 covers 9 bases. The CDR3 has 14 amino acids. V shed 7 bases, J shed 4 bases, and the junction held 4 bases outside the gene matches.

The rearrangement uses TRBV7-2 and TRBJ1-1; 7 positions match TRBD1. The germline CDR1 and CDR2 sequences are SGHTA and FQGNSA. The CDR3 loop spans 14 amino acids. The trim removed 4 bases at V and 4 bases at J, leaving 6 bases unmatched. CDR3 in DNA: TGTGCCAGCAGCTCAGACAGGGCACTCACTGAAGCTTTCTTT. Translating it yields CASSSDRALTEAFF.

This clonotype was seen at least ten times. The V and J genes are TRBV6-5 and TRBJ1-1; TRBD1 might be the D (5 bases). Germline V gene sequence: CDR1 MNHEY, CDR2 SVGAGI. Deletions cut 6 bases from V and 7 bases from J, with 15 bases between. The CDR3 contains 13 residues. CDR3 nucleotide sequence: TGTGCCAGCAGAAGCACAGGATCCATTGAAGCTTTCTTT. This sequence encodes CASRSTGSIEAFF.

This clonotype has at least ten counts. CDR3 bases: TGTGCCAGCAGGGGGACAGCTGGGGCCAACGTCCTGACTTTC. Translated, it gives CASRGTAGANVLTF. The chain recombines TRBV12-3 or TRBV12-4 with TRBJ2-6; 7 positions agree with TRBD1. This CDR3 is 14 amino acids long. V lost 6 bases and J lost 2; bases outside the gene matches: 1.

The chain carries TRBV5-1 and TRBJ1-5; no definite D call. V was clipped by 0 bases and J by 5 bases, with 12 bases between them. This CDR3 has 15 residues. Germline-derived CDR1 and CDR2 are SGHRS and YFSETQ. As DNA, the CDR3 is TGCGCCAGCAGCTTGGGGGGTTTCCTCGATCAGCCCCAGCATTTT. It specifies CASSLGGFLDQPQHF.

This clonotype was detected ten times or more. Here the CDR3 reads CASSRPRRNHYEQYF. The CDR3 DNA follows: TGTGCCAGCAGCCGCCCCCGGCGGAACCACTACGAGCAGTACTTC. The chain carries TRBV6-1 and TRBJ2-7; D is unclear. The CDR3 extends over 15 amino acids. CDR1 is MNHNS, CDR2 SASEGT, per germline. The ends were cut back, 6 bases at V and 3 bases at J, with 18 bases in the middle.

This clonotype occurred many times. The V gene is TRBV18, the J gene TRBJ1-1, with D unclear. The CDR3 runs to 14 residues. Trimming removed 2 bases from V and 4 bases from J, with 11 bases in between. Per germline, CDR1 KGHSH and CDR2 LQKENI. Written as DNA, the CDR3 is TGTGCCAGCTCACCATTCGGTGTTGCCACTGAAGCTTTCTTT. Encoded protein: CASSPFGVATEAFF.

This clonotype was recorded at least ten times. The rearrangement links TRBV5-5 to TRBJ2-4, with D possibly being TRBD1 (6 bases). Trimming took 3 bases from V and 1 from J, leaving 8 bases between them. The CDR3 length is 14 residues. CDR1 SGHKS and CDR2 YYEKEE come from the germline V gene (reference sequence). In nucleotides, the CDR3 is TGTGCCAGCAGCTACAGGGTTGCCAAAAACATTCAGTACTTC. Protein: CASSYRVAKNIQYF.

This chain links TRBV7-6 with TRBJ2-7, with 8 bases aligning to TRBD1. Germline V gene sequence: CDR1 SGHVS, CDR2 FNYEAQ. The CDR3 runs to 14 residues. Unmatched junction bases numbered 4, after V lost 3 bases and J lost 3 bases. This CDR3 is CASSFPGQGYEQYF. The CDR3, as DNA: TGTGCCAGCAGCTTCCCTGGACAGGGCTACGAGCAGTACTTC. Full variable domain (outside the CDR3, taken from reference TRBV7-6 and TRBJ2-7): GAGVSQSPRYKVTKRGQDVALRCDPISGHVSLYWYRQALGQGPEFLTYFNYEAQQDKSGLPNDRFSAERPEGSISTLTIQRTEQRDSAMYRCASSFPGQGYEQYFGPGTRLTVT.

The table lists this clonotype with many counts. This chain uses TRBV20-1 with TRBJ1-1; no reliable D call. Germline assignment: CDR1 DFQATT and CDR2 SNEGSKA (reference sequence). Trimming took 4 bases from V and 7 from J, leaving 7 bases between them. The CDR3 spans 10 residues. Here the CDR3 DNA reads TGCAGTGCTAATCACATTGAAGCTTTCTTT. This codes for CSANHIEAFF.

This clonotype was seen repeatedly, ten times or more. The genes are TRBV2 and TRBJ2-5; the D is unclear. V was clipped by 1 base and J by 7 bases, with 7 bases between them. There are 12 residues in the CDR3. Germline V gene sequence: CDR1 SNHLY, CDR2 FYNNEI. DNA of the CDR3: TGTGCCAGCAGTGAAGGAGGCGGGACCCAGTACTTC. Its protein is CASSEGGGTQYF.

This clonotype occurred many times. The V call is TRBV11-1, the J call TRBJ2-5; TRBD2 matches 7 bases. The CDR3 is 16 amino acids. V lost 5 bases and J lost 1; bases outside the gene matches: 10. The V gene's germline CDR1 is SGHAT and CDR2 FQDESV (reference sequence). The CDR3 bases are TGTGCCAGCAGCGACCCCTGGGAGGGGCTCCAAGAGACCCAGTACTTC. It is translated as CASSDPWEGLQETQYF.

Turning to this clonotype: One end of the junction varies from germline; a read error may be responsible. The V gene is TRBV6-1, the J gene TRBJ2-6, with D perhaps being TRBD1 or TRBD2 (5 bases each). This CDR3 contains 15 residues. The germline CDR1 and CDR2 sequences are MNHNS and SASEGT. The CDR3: CASSDRVSGSNVLTF. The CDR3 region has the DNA TGTGCCAGCAGTGACAGGGTTTCGGGGTCCAACGTTCTGACTTTC.

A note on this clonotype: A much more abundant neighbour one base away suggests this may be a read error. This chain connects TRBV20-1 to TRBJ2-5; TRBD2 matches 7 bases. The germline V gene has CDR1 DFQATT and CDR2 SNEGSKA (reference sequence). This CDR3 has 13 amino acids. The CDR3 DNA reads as TGCAGTGCGCCCGCACTGGCGGGGGAGACCAAGTACTTC. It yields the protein CSAPALAGETKYF.

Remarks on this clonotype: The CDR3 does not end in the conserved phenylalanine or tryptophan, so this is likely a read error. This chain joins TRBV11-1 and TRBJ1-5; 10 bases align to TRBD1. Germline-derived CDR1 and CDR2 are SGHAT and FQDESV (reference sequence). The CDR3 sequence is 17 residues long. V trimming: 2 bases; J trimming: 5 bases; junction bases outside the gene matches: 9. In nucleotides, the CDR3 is TGTGCCAGCAGCTTATGGTCTCTTGACAGGGGGCATCAGCCCCAGCATCTT. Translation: CASSLWSLDRGHQPQHL.

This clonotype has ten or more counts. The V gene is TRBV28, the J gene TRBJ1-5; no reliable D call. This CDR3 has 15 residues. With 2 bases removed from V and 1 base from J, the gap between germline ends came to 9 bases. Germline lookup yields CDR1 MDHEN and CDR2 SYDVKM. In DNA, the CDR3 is TGTGCCAGCAGTTTAACCAGTTGGAGCAATCAGCCCCAGCATTTT. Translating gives CASSLTSWSNQPQHF. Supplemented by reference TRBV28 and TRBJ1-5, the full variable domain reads DVKVTQSSRYLVKRTGEKVFLECVQDMDHENMFWYRQDPGLGLRLIYFSYDVKMKEKGDIPEGYSVSREKKERFSLILESASTNQTSMYLCASSLTSWSNQPQHFGDGTRLSIL.

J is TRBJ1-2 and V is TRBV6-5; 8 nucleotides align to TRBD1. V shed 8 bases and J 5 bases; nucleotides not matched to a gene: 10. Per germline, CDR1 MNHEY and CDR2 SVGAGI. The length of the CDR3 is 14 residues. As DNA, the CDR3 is TGTGCCAGCGGTTCTGGACAGGGTGATTATGGCTACACCTTC. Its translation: CASGSGQGDYGYTF.

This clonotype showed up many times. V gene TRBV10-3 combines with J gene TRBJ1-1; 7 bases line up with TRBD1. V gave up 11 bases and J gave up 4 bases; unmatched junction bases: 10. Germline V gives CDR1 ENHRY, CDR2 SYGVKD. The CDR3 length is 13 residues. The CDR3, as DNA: TGTGCCTCTTGGACAGGCGGGAGCACTGAAGCTTTCTTT. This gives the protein CASWTGGSTEAFF.

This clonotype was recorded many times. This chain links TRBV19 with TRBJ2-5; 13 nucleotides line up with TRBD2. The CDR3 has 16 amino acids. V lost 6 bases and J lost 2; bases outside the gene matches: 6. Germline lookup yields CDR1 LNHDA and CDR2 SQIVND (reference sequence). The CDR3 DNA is TGTGCCAGTAGGTCCGGGACTAGCGGGGATCAAGAGACCCAGTACTTC. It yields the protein CASRSGTSGDQETQYF.

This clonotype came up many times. The CDR3 sequence is CASSYLPLRAAQPQHF. For the CDR3, the DNA is TGTGCCAGCAGTTACCTGCCTCTCCGGGCAGCACAGCCCCAGCATTTT. The J gene is TRBJ1-5, the V gene TRBV6-5; no clear D. The V gene lost 2 bases and the J gene lost 7 bases, with 18 bases spanning the gap. The CDR3 is made up of 16 amino acids. Germline V lookup: CDR1 MNHEY, CDR2 SVGAGI.